This T cell receptor beta chain was found in a study of blood T cell repertoires in COVID-19. Whole-study context: Both acute and convalescent COVID-19 samples were obtained from the United States, Italy and Spain.

CDR3 length equals 17 residues. Per the germline V gene, CDR1 is KGHSH and CDR2 is LQKENI. The V end lost 3 bases, the J end lost 4 bases, and 19 bases lay between the germline ends. In the authors' methods: Scientists estimated how many nucleated cells there were by amplifying reference gene primers. Profiled with immunoSEQ multiplex PCR; TCRdb holds only in-frame clones, not every one. V and J calls and clone size are as listed in that table; D and trimming were resolved from the DNA. This table has 140,000 to 150,000 clones, 80% to 85% appearing once. The chain combines TRBV18 with TRBJ2-1; D may be TRBD1 (6 bases). Material: peripheral blood. The clonotype originates from a human donor in a cohort sampled during active COVID-19. The DNA of the CDR3 is TGTGCCAGCTCACCTCGTCCCCAGGGGACCCAGTACAATGAGCAGTTCTTC. It translates to CASSPRPQGTQYNEQFF.